This TCR beta chain emerged from a study of T cells in Graves' hyperthyroidism and ophthalmopathy. Overall study results and limits: The model anticipated ophthalmopathy a median about 7.1 months pre-onset.

RNA transcripts gave rise to amplified TCR beta CDR3 regions. Researchers ran a first-round RT-PCR on the TCR CDR3 using the HTBI primer set. Via MiXCR, TCRdb re-called the multiplex PCR reads, giving one row per CDR3 protein. This sample has fewer than 850,000 distinct CDR3 sequences, with roughly 17% found just once. This clonotype was detected ten times or more. Its matching antigen is unknown. This CDR3 is built from 14 residues. V gave up 5 bases and J gave up 4 bases; unmatched junction bases: 6. The V gene's germline CDR1 is SGHTA and CDR2 FQGNSA. Material: blood. This chain joins TRBV7-2 and TRBJ2-7; 9 bases are shared with TRBD2. The source is a middle-aged man with Graves' hyperthyroidism. The CDR3 DNA reads as TGTGCCAGCAGCCCAGGGACTAGCCGTTACGAGCAGTACTTC. Residues: CASSPGTSRYEQYF.